The next 4 T cell receptor beta chains were all read from a single sample in a study of Graves' ophthalmopathy and Graves' hyperthyroidism. CDR3 regions of TCR beta were amplified from RNA transcripts. An initial RT-PCR round employing HTBI primers preceded a second-round multiplex PCR. MiXCR, run by TCRdb on the multiplex PCR reads, gives a single entry per CDR3 protein. The sample has 660,000 or so distinct CDR3 sequences; over 40% are singletons. The sequencing input was peripheral blood. The receptors derive from an adult man with Graves' ophthalmopathy.

The gene calls are TRBV29-1 and TRBJ1-1; D is unclear. Trimming took off 8 bases at V and 1 base at J, with 2 bases between the two ends. The germline V gene has CDR1 SQVTM and CDR2 ANQGSEA. This CDR3 region has 9 residues. The CDR3 is CSPNTEAFF. CDR3 sequence (DNA): TGCAGCCCGAACACTGAAGCTTTCTTT.

V is TRBV29-1 and J is TRBJ2-7, with D perhaps matching TRBD1 (6 bases). This CDR3 region has 12 residues. From germline, CDR1 is SQVTM and CDR2 ANQGSEA. V lost 7 bases to trimming and J lost 2 bases, with 12 bases between them. CDR3 residues: CSAQQGPYEQYF. The CDR3 DNA reads as TGCAGCGCTCAACAGGGTCCCTACGAGCAGTACTTC.

At least ten counts were recorded for this clonotype. This chain links TRBV12-3 or TRBV12-4 with TRBJ1-2; no clear D. The germline V and J ends were trimmed by 5 bases and 8 bases, with 15 bases remaining between them. The CDR3 consists of 13 residues. The CDR3 DNA reads as TGTGCCAGCAGTCCCCCAGGAGGGCGGGGCTACACCTTC. As protein: CASSPPGGRGYTF.

In the case of this clonotype: A read error is possible here, since a much larger clone lies one base away. The V gene is TRBV5-1, the J gene TRBJ1-4; no firm D call. This CDR3 is built from 18 residues. Germline lookup yields CDR1 SGHRS and CDR2 YFSETQ. V was trimmed by 4 bases and J by 4 bases, leaving 23 bases between them. CDR3 sequence: CASSGGEVALSGNEKLFF. The CDR3 nucleotides are TGCGCCAGCAGCGGCGGGGAGGTCGCTCTTTCTGGTAATGAAAAACTGTTTTTT.